This T cell receptor beta chain derives from a study of PD-L1 blockade in urothelial cancer. Across the study: The patients had undergone anywhere from 0 to 3 prior chemotherapy regimens.

The time point was: pretreatment peripheral blood. Assay: immunoSEQ multiplex PCR; the TCRdb copy retains only in-frame clones and omits some. The sample shows tens of thousands of clones, approximately 91% of them seen only once. V dropped 5 bases and J dropped 8 bases, with 12 bases sitting between them. The CDR3 has 13 residues. Germline V CDR1 and CDR2: SGHTA, FQGNSA. The sequenced sample was PBMCs, obtained around atezolizumab (anti-PD-L1) treatment. The receptor was derived from a donor aged 40 or over with urothelial cancer. V and J are TRBV7-2 and TRBJ1-4, with TRBD1 as a possible D gene (6 bases). The CDR3 DNA reads as TGTGCCAGCAGCAAGCGGCAGGGGGAAAAACTGTTTTTT. Translated: CASSKRQGEKLFF.